A selection of T cell receptor beta chains follows, all from one sample in a study of blood T cell repertoires in COVID-19. Generated by immunoSEQ multiplex PCR, the TCRdb table keeps only in-frame clones and is missing some. The sample contains more than 250,000 clones, 70% to 90% of which appear only once. The source material was PBMCs or T cells enriched from blood (not recorded which). Receptors were obtained from a woman in her twenties or thirties who had recovered from COVID-19. CDR3s include the opening cysteine and the closing phenylalanine or tryptophan. D genes are given only for firm matches.

J,V,D,CDR3,DNA
TRBJ2-5,TRBV19,TRBD2,CASSWRGQETQYF,TGTGCCAGTAGTTGGCGGGGGCAAGAGACCCAGTACTTC
TRBJ1-1,TRBV5-1,NA,CASTVRAGTEAFF,TGCGCCAGCACGGTCCGGGCGGGCACTGAAGCTTTCTTT
TRBJ1-2,TRBV4-1,NA,CASSHETGSGYTF,TGCGCCAGCAGCCACGAAACAGGGAGCGGCTACACCTTC
TRBJ1-2,TRBV6-5,TRBD1,CAIRTGTGNYGYTF,TGTGCCATCAGGACCGGGACAGGGAACTATGGCTACACCTTC
TRBJ1-1,TRBV19,NA,CASSGGFVNTEAFF,TGTGCCAGTAGTGGTGGCTTCGTTAACACTGAAGCTTTCTTT
TRBJ2-1,TRBV18,TRBD1,CASSQTGGSEQFF,TGTGCCAGCTCGCAGACAGGGGGCTCTGAGCAGTTCTTC
TRBJ2-3,TRBV5-1,TRBD2,CASSLGGGAPDTQYF,TGCGCCAGCAGCTTGGGCGGGGGGGCACCCGATACGCAGTATTTT
TRBJ2-3,TRBV18,NA,CASSLAGDTQYF,TGTGCCAGCTCATTGGCGGGGGATACGCAGTATTTT
TRBJ2-5,TRBV20-1,TRBD2,CSASPASGGETQYF,TGCAGTGCTAGTCCTGCTAGCGGGGGGGAGACCCAGTACTTC
TRBJ1-1,TRBV10-2,NA,CASRNMPNPEAFF,TGCGCCAGCAGGAACATGCCGAACCCTGAAGCTTTCTTT